Reported below is one TCR beta chain. Its antigen remains unidentified. All of the donors resided in Nashville, Tennessee, and each was a Caucasian adult. Germline CDR1 reads SGHDN; CDR2 reads FVKESK. The ends were cut back, 2 bases at V and 9 bases at J, with 20 bases in the middle. The CDR3 covers 16 residues. This record belongs to a study of shared clonotypes between healthy human individuals. General study findings and limits: Naive subsets generally exceeded memory subsets in estimated richness. Shared across a few donors were 5% to 6% of the naive CD4 clonotypes. Shared clonotypes across all four donors exceeded non-shared ones in generation probability.

The method was immunoSEQ multiplex PCR; TCRdb's version includes in-frame clones alone and lacks a portion of them. The sample records around 1.6 million clones, about 98% being singletons. Source material: naive CD4+ T cells sorted from blood. Subset noted: CD45RA+ positively selected. This TCR derives from a man aged 25 to 40 in good health. This chain joins TRBV14 and TRBJ2-1; the D call may be TRBD1 or TRBD2 (5 bases each). As DNA, the CDR3 is TGTGCCAGCAGCCAAAGGACCGGGACCCTTGGGGGTGAGCAGTTCTTC. It encodes CASSQRTGTLGGEQFF.